The entry that follows covers one T cell receptor (beta chain) sequence. Its antigen remains unknown. These data come from a study of neoadjuvant anti-PD-1 for oral cavity cancer. The wider study: Nivolumab at 3 mg/kg was mostly given biweekly, three to four doses, pre-surgery.

No culture or expansion preceded analysis of these blood cells. Repertoires were generated with immunoSEQ multiplex PCR, while TCRdb's copy carries only in-frame clones and drops some. This sample has around 6,700 clones, with roughly 70% found just once. V shed 4 bases and J shed 1 base, with 10 bases lying between them. Germline lookup yields CDR1 ENHRY and CDR2 SYGVKD. This CDR3 comprises 14 residues. General study findings and limits: Post-nivolumab, blood T cell clonality was significantly elevated in non-responders.

This receptor was taken from a person between 40 and 79 years old with oral cavity squamous cell carcinoma. The chain employs TRBV10-3 and TRBJ2-5; D uncertain. The specimen comprised PBMCs, sampled before nivolumab (anti-PD-1) treatment. CDR3 in amino acids: CAISVTETQETQYF. CDR3 sequence (DNA): TGTGCCATCAGTGTTACAGAGACCCAAGAGACCCAGTACTTC.